These T cell receptor beta chains were read from a single sample in a study of blood T cell repertoires in COVID-19. The repertoire was sequenced with immunoSEQ multiplex PCR; TCRdb's copy has only in-frame clones and lacks some. The repertoire holds around 260,000 clones, 80% to 90% seen once, with 2.3% in the top ten. Sequences were obtained from peripheral blood. The receptors stem from a woman aged 45 to 65 with acute or convalescent COVID-19. CDR3s include the opening cysteine and the closing phenylalanine or tryptophan. The D gene is left open where the match is weak. Clone size is shown for a subset of rows, as once, few, many or a class of expanded clone.

v_gene: TRBV2
len: 11
j_gene: TRBJ2-5
abundance: once
d_gene: NA
CDR3nt: TGTGCCAGCAGGAGGCGGGAGACCCAGTACTTC
CDR3aa: CASRRRETQYF

v_gene: TRBV19
len: 14
j_gene: TRBJ2-3
abundance: once
d_gene: NA
CDR3nt: TGTGCCAGTAGTCTCGGGGGACGATCAGATACGCAGTATTTT
CDR3aa: CASSLGGRSDTQYF

v_gene: TRBV7-2
len: 16
j_gene: TRBJ1-2
abundance: once
d_gene: NA
CDR3nt: TGTGCCAGCAGCTTAGTCCACCCTCCGGCAGGGGATGGCTACACCTTC
CDR3aa: CASSLVHPPAGDGYTF

v_gene: TRBV19
len: 16
j_gene: TRBJ1-6
abundance: NA
d_gene: TRBD1
CDR3nt: TGTGCCAGTCAAGAACGTTCGGGACAGGGTAATTCACCCCTCCACTTT
CDR3aa: CASQERSGQGNSPLHF

v_gene: TRBV7-2
len: 13
j_gene: TRBJ2-1
abundance: NA
d_gene: NA
CDR3nt: TGTGCCAGCAGCTTATTGCGGGGTGGCGAGCAGTTCTTC
CDR3aa: CASSLLRGGEQFF

v_gene: TRBV2
len: 14
j_gene: TRBJ1-2
abundance: many
d_gene: NA
CDR3nt: TGTGCCAGCAAGGAATCAGTGACAGATTATGGCTACACCTTC
CDR3aa: CASKESVTDYGYTF

v_gene: TRBV7-9
len: 16
j_gene: TRBJ2-3
abundance: NA
d_gene: NA
CDR3nt: TGTGCCAGCAGCTTAGCGCGGGCAAGAGGCACAGATACGCAGTATTTT
CDR3aa: CASSLARARGTDTQYF

v_gene: TRBV7-9
len: 14
j_gene: TRBJ2-5
abundance: NA
d_gene: TRBD2
CDR3nt: TGTGCCAGCAGCTTGCGGGAGTTTCAAGAGACCCAGTACTTC
CDR3aa: CASSLREFQETQYF

v_gene: TRBV2
len: 12
j_gene: TRBJ2-3
abundance: NA
d_gene: NA
CDR3nt: TGTGCCAGCAGCGACAACACAGATACGCAGTATTTT
CDR3aa: CASSDNTDTQYF

v_gene: TRBV7-8
len: 15
j_gene: TRBJ2-7
abundance: NA
d_gene: NA
CDR3nt: TGTGCCAGCAGCTTAGTAAGCGGTATCTCCTACGAGCAGTACTTC
CDR3aa: CASSLVSGISYEQYF

v_gene: TRBV7-8
len: 15
j_gene: TRBJ2-3
abundance: NA
d_gene: NA
CDR3nt: TGTGCCAGCAGCTTGATCCGGGGTTTCACAGATACGCAGTATTTT
CDR3aa: CASSLIRGFTDTQYF

v_gene: TRBV19
len: 14
j_gene: TRBJ2-1
abundance: NA
d_gene: TRBD1
CDR3nt: TGTGCCAGTAGTCCGGGGAGACAGGGGAATGAGCAGTTCTTC
CDR3aa: CASSPGRQGNEQFF

v_gene: TRBV4-2
len: 15
j_gene: TRBJ1-2
abundance: few
d_gene: TRBD1
CDR3nt: TGTGCCAGCAGCCTCGGGACAGGGGAGAACTATGGCTACACCTTC
CDR3aa: CASSLGTGENYGYTF

v_gene: TRBV4-1
len: 17
j_gene: TRBJ1-6
abundance: NA
d_gene: TRBD1
CDR3nt: TGCGCCAGCAGCTACCTTCCACAGGGGGCGTCGAATTCACCCCTCCACTTT
CDR3aa: CASSYLPQGASNSPLHF

v_gene: TRBV10-3
len: 18
j_gene: TRBJ2-5
abundance: NA
d_gene: TRBD2
CDR3nt: TGTGCCATCAGTGAACCAGCGGGAGGGCCCCTGACCCAAGAGACCCAGTACTTC
CDR3aa: CAISEPAGGPLTQETQYF

v_gene: TRBV2
len: 13
j_gene: TRBJ2-2
abundance: NA
d_gene: NA
CDR3nt: TGTGCCAGCAGACTAGTGGGTACCGGGGAGCTGTTTTTT
CDR3aa: CASRLVGTGELFF

v_gene: TRBV24-1
len: 14
j_gene: TRBJ1-4
abundance: NA
d_gene: TRBD1
CDR3nt: TGTGCCACCAGTTCGACAGGGTTAAATGAAAAACTGTTTTTT
CDR3aa: CATSSTGLNEKLFF

v_gene: TRBV11-1
len: 15
j_gene: TRBJ2-7
abundance: NA
d_gene: TRBD2
CDR3nt: TGTGCCAGCAGCTTAGAGTCCGGGAGGCTAGCAGAGCAGTACTTC
CDR3aa: CASSLESGRLAEQYF

v_gene: TRBV7-2
len: 14
j_gene: TRBJ1-1
abundance: NA
d_gene: NA
CDR3nt: TGTGCCAGCAGCTTAGGCCGGGAGAACACTGAAGCTTTCTTT
CDR3aa: CASSLGRENTEAFF

v_gene: TRBV27
len: 15
j_gene: TRBJ2-7
abundance: NA
d_gene: TRBD2
CDR3nt: TGTGCCAGCAGTCCATCCGGGACTAGCGGGAGCGAGCAGTACTTC
CDR3aa: CASSPSGTSGSEQYF

v_gene: TRBV5-1
len: 14
j_gene: TRBJ2-1
abundance: NA
d_gene: NA
CDR3nt: TGCGCCAGCAGCCCCCAGGGCGGGGACAATGAGCAGTTCTTC
CDR3aa: CASSPQGGDNEQFF

v_gene: TRBV12-3/TRBV12-4
len: 13
j_gene: TRBJ2-5
abundance: once
d_gene: NA
CDR3nt: TGTGCCAGCAGGCCAGGGGTACAAGAGACCCAGTACTTC
CDR3aa: CASRPGVQETQYF

v_gene: TRBV4-1
len: 18
j_gene: TRBJ2-7
abundance: few
d_gene: TRBD2
CDR3nt: TGCGCCAGCAGCCAAGATTCCGCTTCCGGGACTAGAATTTACGAGCAGTACTTC
CDR3aa: CASSQDSASGTRIYEQYF

v_gene: TRBV28
len: 12
j_gene: TRBJ1-2
abundance: NA
d_gene: NA
CDR3nt: TGTGCCAGCAGTGGGGCCCACTATGGCTACACCTTC
CDR3aa: CASSGAHYGYTF

v_gene: TRBV27
len: 15
j_gene: TRBJ2-3
abundance: once
d_gene: TRBD1
CDR3nt: TGTGCCAGCAGTTTGTTGGGACAGGGAACAGATACGCAGTATTTT
CDR3aa: CASSLLGQGTDTQYF

v_gene: TRBV24-1
len: 16
j_gene: TRBJ2-7
abundance: NA
d_gene: NA
CDR3nt: TGTGCCACCATGGGTCTTCCTGAGGGAGAGACCTACGAGCAGTACTTC
CDR3aa: CATMGLPEGETYEQYF

v_gene: TRBV19
len: 19
j_gene: TRBJ2-7
abundance: NA
d_gene: NA
CDR3nt: TGTGCCAGTAGTATAGGGAGGCCAATCACCACGGGAGTTATAGACGAGCAGTACTTC
CDR3aa: CASSIGRPITTGVIDEQYF

v_gene: TRBV6-1
len: 14
j_gene: TRBJ1-2
abundance: NA
d_gene: NA
CDR3nt: TGTGCCAGCAGTGAAATGGGGGGTAGCGCTGGCTACACCTTC
CDR3aa: CASSEMGGSAGYTF

v_gene: TRBV13
len: 14
j_gene: TRBJ1-5
abundance: NA
d_gene: TRBD1
CDR3nt: TGTGCCAGCAGCTTGACAGGGGGCAATCAGCCCCAGCATTTT
CDR3aa: CASSLTGGNQPQHF

v_gene: TRBV7-2
len: 18
j_gene: TRBJ2-1
abundance: once
d_gene: TRBD2
CDR3nt: TGTGCCAGCAGCTTAGTTAAATGGGCGGGAGGAGGATACAATGAGCAGTTCTTC
CDR3aa: CASSLVKWAGGGYNEQFF

v_gene: TRBV5-4
len: 12
j_gene: TRBJ2-2
abundance: NA
d_gene: NA
CDR3nt: TGTGCCAGCAGCTTGTACTTCGGGGAGCTGTTTTTT
CDR3aa: CASSLYFGELFF

v_gene: TRBV5-1
len: 18
j_gene: TRBJ1-1
abundance: once
d_gene: TRBD1
CDR3nt: TGCGCCAGCAGCGCGCTGGGGGTTAGACAGGGTAGTAACACTGAAGCTTTCTTT
CDR3aa: CASSALGVRQGSNTEAFF

v_gene: TRBV7-8
len: 17
j_gene: TRBJ2-3
abundance: few
d_gene: NA
CDR3nt: TGTGCCAGCAGCTTAGTGCCAAGCGGAACTAGCACAGATACGCAGTATTTT
CDR3aa: CASSLVPSGTSTDTQYF